This T cell receptor beta chain was captured in a study of T cell responses to AZD1222 COVID-19 vaccine. Study-level points and caveats: Spike-wide vaccine-associated CD4 TCRs dominated at 160-218 and 743-854. The donor group comprised mostly white British people and more females; the analysis possibly underestimated clonal diversity.

Sequencing used immunoSEQ multiplex PCR; TCRdb keeps in-frame clones, though not all of them. The sample carries 95,000 to 110,000 clones, about 85% recorded once. Comments on this clone: No antigen is known for it.

CDR1 and CDR2 (germline): ENHRY, SYGVKD. CDR3 length equals 14 residues. After removal of 3 bases from V and 5 bases from J, the junction contained 6 bases not matched to a gene. The source of this sequence is an adult who received the AZD1222 COVID-19 vaccine. The J gene is TRBJ1-2, the V gene TRBV10-3, with 7 bases matching TRBD1. The starting material was peripheral blood, obtained 28 days after the second AZD1222 dose. For the CDR3, the DNA is TGTGCCATCAGTGAATGGGACAGCAAATATGGCTACACCTTC. Protein product: CAISEWDSKYGYTF.